The sequence of this T cell receptor beta chain was determined in a study of regulatory T cells in long-lasting Graves disease. HTBI primers from iRepertoire and Arm-PCR of CDR3 regions yielded the TCR beta libraries. TCRdb reprocessed the multiplex PCR reads via MiXCR and lists one record per CDR3 protein. The sample comprises over 650,000 distinct CDR3 sequences, roughly 30% of which are singletons, and 40% to 50% rests with the top ten. From germline, CDR1 is MNHNS and CDR2 SASEGT. The CDR3 runs 12 residues. A note on this clonotype: At one of its ends the junction is not consistent with the germline gene, which may arise from a read error.

Time point given: persistent/refractory GD, antithyroid drugs over 5 years with positive TRAb. The TCR library was made from RNA that had been extracted from PBMCs in TRIzol. This TCR was recovered from a female donor with Graves disease. The specimen comprised peripheral blood mononuclear cells (PBMCs), sampled when the disease was refractory, from a patient treated with antithyroid drugs. The chain uses TRBV6-1 and TRBJ2-5, with 11 bases matching TRBD2. The CDR3: CASSLGLADRDF. DNA of the CDR3: TGTGCCAGCAGTCTGGGACTAGCGGATCGGGACTTC.